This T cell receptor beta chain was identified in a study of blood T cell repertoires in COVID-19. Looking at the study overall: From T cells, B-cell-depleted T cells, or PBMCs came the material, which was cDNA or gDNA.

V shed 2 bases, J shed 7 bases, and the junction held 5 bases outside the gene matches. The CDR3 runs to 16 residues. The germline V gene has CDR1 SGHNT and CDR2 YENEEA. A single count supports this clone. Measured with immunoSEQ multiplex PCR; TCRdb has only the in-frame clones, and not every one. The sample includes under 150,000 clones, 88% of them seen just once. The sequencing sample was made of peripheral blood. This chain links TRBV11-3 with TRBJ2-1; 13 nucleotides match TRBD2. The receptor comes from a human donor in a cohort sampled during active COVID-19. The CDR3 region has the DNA TGTGCCAGCAGCTTACGAGGACTAGCGGGGGCGAATGAGCAGTTCTTC. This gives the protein CASSLRGLAGANEQFF.